This TCR beta chain was recorded in a study of T cells after yellow fever vaccination. Study observations and caveats: There was a small share of clonotypes that showed up in both the CD4 and CD8 compartments. A secondary response was less intense yet reached its peak sooner, at day 5 versus 15. In post-booster samples, most primary-vaccination clones reappeared (96% CD4, roughly 89% CD8).

Researchers made TCR cDNA using 5'RACE template switching, and this step added a universal primer site and UMIs. MiXCR, applied by TCRdb to the 5' RACE reads, yields one record per CDR3 protein. The sample includes about 580,000 distinct CDR3 sequences, about a sixth seen only once; the top ten take around a sixth. V shed 11 bases, J shed 7 bases, and the junction held 17 bases outside the gene matches. CDR1 and CDR2 from the germline V gene are SGHTA and FQGNSA. The CDR3 totals 15 residues. As regards this clonotype: Its antigen is unknown.

This receptor was obtained from a man in his late teens or twenties who received the YFV17D yellow fever vaccine. The chain couples TRBV7-2 to TRBJ2-5; 9 bases match TRBD2. The sequenced sample was PBMCs, obtained around 5 days after the first yellow fever vaccination. The CDR3 bases are TGTGCCGCGGACTCGGCTAGCGGGGCCATGAGGACCCAGTACTTC. Amino acids: CAADSASGAMRTQYF.